Sequencing of this T cell receptor beta chain was carried out in a study of T cells after yellow fever vaccination. Overall study results and limits: Repertoires obtained by FACS sorting could include abundant clonotypes that entered as contaminants from the bulk population. A large majority of primary-vaccination clones showed up again after the booster (about 97% CD4, 75% to 90% CD8).

Template-switching 5'RACE yielded the TCR cDNA; a universal primer site and UMIs were added in the process. TCRdb re-derived calls from the 5' RACE reads in MiXCR, one entry per CDR3 protein. The data hold 300,000 to 450,000 distinct CDR3 sequences, with about 6.2% observed a single time. V was pared by 0 bases and J by 3 bases, with 10 bases of the junction left unmatched. CDR1 is SGHTA, CDR2 FQGNSA, per germline. This CDR3 contains 17 residues. Worth noting for this clonotype: Its antigen is not known.

The J gene is TRBJ2-7, the V gene TRBV7-2; 8 positions agree with TRBD2. This TCR was recovered from a man aged 30 to 45 who received the YFV17D yellow fever vaccine. The input for sequencing was PBMCs, taken 5 days after the yellow fever booster vaccination. The CDR3 protein is CASSLARGGTRHYEQYF. The CDR3 DNA reads as TGTGCCAGCAGCTTAGCTCGCGGAGGGACTAGACACTACGAGCAGTACTTC.